The rows below give T cell receptor beta chains drawn from one sample of a study of T cell responses to AZD1222 COVID-19 vaccine. TCRdb keeps only in-frame clones here, not all; method: immunoSEQ multiplex PCR. The sample includes approximately 99,000 clones, just over 85% of them seen just once. This sample comprised peripheral blood, obtained on day 0 of AZD1222 vaccination. The receptor set was obtained from an adult in good health. Both conserved end residues are part of each CDR3. D genes are given only for firm matches. Clone size is stated in some rows and not others, as once, few, many or a class when expanded.

CSVERGGDGYTF,TGCAGCGTTGAAAGAGGGGGGGATGGCTACACCTTC,TRBV29-1,TRBJ1-2,-,-
CASSLYSSDGYTF,TGTGCCAGCAGCCTCTACTCATCGGATGGCTACACCTTC,TRBV3-1/TRBV3-2,TRBJ1-2,once,-
CASTPRTGGSYGYTF,TGTGCCAGCACCCCCCGGACAGGGGGTTCCTATGGCTACACCTTC,TRBV7-2,TRBJ1-2,-,TRBD1
CASSPSYGYTF,TGTGCCAGCAGTCCCAGCTATGGCTACACCTTC,TRBV28,TRBJ1-2,-,-
CASSYSNRQETQYF,TGTGCCAGCAGTTACTCGAACCGCCAAGAGACCCAGTACTTC,TRBV6-2/TRBV6-3,TRBJ2-5,-,-
CAWNRDSFGNTIYF,TGTGCCTGGAACAGGGACAGCTTTGGAAACACCATATATTTT,TRBV30,TRBJ1-3,-,TRBD1
CASSSPDFF,TGTGCCAGCAGCTCCCCGGACTTCTTT,TRBV7-9,TRBJ1-1,-,-
CASSWSGARNEKLFF,TGTGCCAGTAGTTGGTCCGGGGCCCGAAATGAAAAACTGTTTTTT,TRBV19,TRBJ1-4,-,-
CASSLAAGAPGSSTDTQYF,TGTGCCAGCAGCTTAGCCGCTGGAGCGCCGGGCTCTAGCACAGATACGCAGTATTTT,TRBV7-2,TRBJ2-3,-,-
CASRRTGSSGNTIYF,TGTGCCAGCAGAAGGACAGGCAGCTCTGGAAACACCATATATTTT,TRBV6-4,TRBJ1-3,-,TRBD1
CASSPTGISGSYNSPLHF,TGTGCCAGCAGCCCTACCGGGATCAGCGGGTCCTATAATTCACCCCTCCACTTT,TRBV28,TRBJ1-6,-,-
CASSEGAVRQGLLGEQYF,TGTGCCAGCAGTGAGGGGGCAGTGCGACAAGGTTTATTGGGCGAGCAGTACTTC,TRBV6-1,TRBJ2-7,-,-
CASSTYRDSNQPQHF,TGTGCCAGTAGTACCTACAGGGATAGCAATCAGCCCCAGCATTTT,TRBV19,TRBJ1-5,-,-
CASSYPGKIPGYTF,TGTGCCAGCAGCTACCCCGGGAAAATCCCTGGCTACACCTTC,TRBV7-2,TRBJ1-2,-,-
CASRSPGQMGYEQYF,TGTGCCAGCAGATCCCCGGGACAGATGGGTTACGAGCAGTACTTC,TRBV28,TRBJ2-7,once,TRBD1
CAISESGTDSTDTQYF,TGTGCCATCAGTGAGTCGGGAACAGACAGCACAGATACGCAGTATTTT,TRBV10-3,TRBJ2-3,-,-
CASQGEGSPQETQYF,TGTGCCTCTCAGGGGGAGGGTAGCCCCCAAGAGACCCAGTACTTC,TRBV10-3,TRBJ2-5,few,-
CAISVQADTEAFF,TGTGCCATCAGTGTCCAGGCTGACACTGAAGCTTTCTTT,TRBV10-3,TRBJ1-1,once,-
CAWRETTAFF,TGTGCCTGGAGAGAGACTACGGCTTTCTTT,TRBV30,TRBJ1-1,-,-
CASSQVSGVYYEQYF,TGTGCCAGCAGCCAAGTTAGCGGGGTCTACTACGAGCAGTACTTC,TRBV4-2,TRBJ2-7,-,TRBD2
CASSYYDRDTEAFF,TGTGCCAGCAGTTACTACGACCGGGACACTGAAGCTTTCTTT,TRBV6-5,TRBJ1-1,-,-
CASSFGGGVRTEAFF,TGTGCCAGCAGCTTCGGGGGGGGAGTGCGGACTGAAGCTTTCTTT,TRBV5-4,TRBJ1-1,-,-
CASGLGSGANVLTF,TGTGCCAGCGGATTAGGATCTGGGGCCAACGTCCTGACTTTC,TRBV18,TRBJ2-6,-,-
CASSLEAGSYGYTF,TGTGCCAGCAGCTTAGAGGCTGGGAGCTATGGCTACACCTTC,TRBV7-2,TRBJ1-2,-,-
CASSVESGQPQHF,TGTGCCAGCAGCGTAGAATCAGGACAGCCCCAGCATTTT,TRBV9,TRBJ1-5,once,-
CASSQQQGMTPLHF,TGTGCCAGCAGCCAACAACAGGGGATGACACCCCTCCACTTT,TRBV3-1/TRBV3-2,TRBJ1-6,once,TRBD1
CASRGGGSSYEQYF,TGTGCCAGCAGGGGCGGGGGAAGCTCCTACGAGCAGTACTTC,TRBV5-5,TRBJ2-7,-,TRBD2
CASIPDRAGYYGYTF,TGTGCCAGCATCCCCGACAGGGCTGGGTATTATGGCTACACCTTC,TRBV19,TRBJ1-2,once,TRBD1
CASSAGLAGTDTQYF,TGTGCCAGCAGCGCGGGACTAGCAGGCACAGATACGCAGTATTTT,TRBV9,TRBJ2-3,-,TRBD2
CASSDPQGRNTEAFF,TGTGCCAGCAGTGACCCACAGGGGCGGAACACTGAAGCTTTCTTT,TRBV7-9,TRBJ1-1,once,TRBD1
CASSFGQAQETQYF,TGCGCCAGCAGCTTCGGACAGGCACAAGAGACCCAGTACTTC,TRBV5-1,TRBJ2-5,-,TRBD1
CASSSSPGQGANEQFF,TGTGCCAGCAGCTCCTCACCGGGACAGGGGGCAAATGAGCAGTTCTTC,TRBV9,TRBJ2-1,-,TRBD1
CASSLAGSLTREQYF,TGTGCCAGCAGCTTAGCGGGTTCGCTTACCCGAGAGCAGTACTTC,TRBV7-9,TRBJ2-7,few,-
CASSINMVEANSPLHF,TGTGCCAGTAGTATAAATATGGTGGAGGCGAATTCACCCCTCCACTTT,TRBV19,TRBJ1-6,-,-
CASKARLEGETQYF,TGTGCCAGCAAGGCCAGGCTGGAGGGGGAGACCCAGTACTTC,TRBV7-2,TRBJ2-5,-,-
CASSEEGTGANVLTF,TGTGCCAGCAGTGAAGAGGGTACAGGGGCCAACGTCCTGACTTTC,TRBV6-1,TRBJ2-6,few,-
CASSEWKQGAHEQYF,TGTGCCAGCAGTGAATGGAAACAGGGGGCCCACGAGCAGTACTTC,TRBV6-1,TRBJ2-7,-,TRBD1
CASTKTSGEADTQYF,TGTGCCAGCACCAAGACCAGCGGGGAAGCAGATACGCAGTATTTT,TRBV6-4,TRBJ2-3,-,TRBD2
CASSPGGSGANVLTF,TGTGCCAGCAGTCCAGGCGGGTCTGGGGCCAACGTCCTGACTTTC,TRBV6-5,TRBJ2-6,-,-
CSASPQIGVGPYGYTF,TGCAGTGCTAGTCCCCAAATCGGGGTTGGTCCCTATGGCTACACCTTC,TRBV20-1,TRBJ1-2,-,-
CASSRDRPPYGYTF,TGTGCCAGCAGCAGAGACAGGCCGCCCTATGGCTACACCTTC,TRBV9,TRBJ1-2,-,-
CASSILAGGPSQEQYF,TGTGCCAGTAGTATACTAGCGGGGGGGCCCTCTCAAGAGCAGTACTTC,TRBV19,TRBJ2-7,-,TRBD2
CASSIGSGNQPQHF,TGTGCCAGTAGTATAGGGAGTGGCAATCAGCCCCAGCATTTT,TRBV19,TRBJ1-5,-,-
CASSYAPTRGHWADTQYF,TGTGCCAGCAGTTACGCCCCCACTAGGGGTCATTGGGCAGATACGCAGTATTTT,TRBV6-2/TRBV6-3,TRBJ2-3,-,-
CASSLPGQGTSTDF,TGTGCCAGCAGTCTTCCGGGACAGGGCACCTCCACGGACTTC,TRBV28,TRBJ2-5,-,TRBD1
CASRDPDRGGTQPQHF,TGTGCCAGCAGAGACCCGGACAGGGGAGGGACTCAGCCCCAGCATTTT,TRBV6-6,TRBJ1-5,few,TRBD1